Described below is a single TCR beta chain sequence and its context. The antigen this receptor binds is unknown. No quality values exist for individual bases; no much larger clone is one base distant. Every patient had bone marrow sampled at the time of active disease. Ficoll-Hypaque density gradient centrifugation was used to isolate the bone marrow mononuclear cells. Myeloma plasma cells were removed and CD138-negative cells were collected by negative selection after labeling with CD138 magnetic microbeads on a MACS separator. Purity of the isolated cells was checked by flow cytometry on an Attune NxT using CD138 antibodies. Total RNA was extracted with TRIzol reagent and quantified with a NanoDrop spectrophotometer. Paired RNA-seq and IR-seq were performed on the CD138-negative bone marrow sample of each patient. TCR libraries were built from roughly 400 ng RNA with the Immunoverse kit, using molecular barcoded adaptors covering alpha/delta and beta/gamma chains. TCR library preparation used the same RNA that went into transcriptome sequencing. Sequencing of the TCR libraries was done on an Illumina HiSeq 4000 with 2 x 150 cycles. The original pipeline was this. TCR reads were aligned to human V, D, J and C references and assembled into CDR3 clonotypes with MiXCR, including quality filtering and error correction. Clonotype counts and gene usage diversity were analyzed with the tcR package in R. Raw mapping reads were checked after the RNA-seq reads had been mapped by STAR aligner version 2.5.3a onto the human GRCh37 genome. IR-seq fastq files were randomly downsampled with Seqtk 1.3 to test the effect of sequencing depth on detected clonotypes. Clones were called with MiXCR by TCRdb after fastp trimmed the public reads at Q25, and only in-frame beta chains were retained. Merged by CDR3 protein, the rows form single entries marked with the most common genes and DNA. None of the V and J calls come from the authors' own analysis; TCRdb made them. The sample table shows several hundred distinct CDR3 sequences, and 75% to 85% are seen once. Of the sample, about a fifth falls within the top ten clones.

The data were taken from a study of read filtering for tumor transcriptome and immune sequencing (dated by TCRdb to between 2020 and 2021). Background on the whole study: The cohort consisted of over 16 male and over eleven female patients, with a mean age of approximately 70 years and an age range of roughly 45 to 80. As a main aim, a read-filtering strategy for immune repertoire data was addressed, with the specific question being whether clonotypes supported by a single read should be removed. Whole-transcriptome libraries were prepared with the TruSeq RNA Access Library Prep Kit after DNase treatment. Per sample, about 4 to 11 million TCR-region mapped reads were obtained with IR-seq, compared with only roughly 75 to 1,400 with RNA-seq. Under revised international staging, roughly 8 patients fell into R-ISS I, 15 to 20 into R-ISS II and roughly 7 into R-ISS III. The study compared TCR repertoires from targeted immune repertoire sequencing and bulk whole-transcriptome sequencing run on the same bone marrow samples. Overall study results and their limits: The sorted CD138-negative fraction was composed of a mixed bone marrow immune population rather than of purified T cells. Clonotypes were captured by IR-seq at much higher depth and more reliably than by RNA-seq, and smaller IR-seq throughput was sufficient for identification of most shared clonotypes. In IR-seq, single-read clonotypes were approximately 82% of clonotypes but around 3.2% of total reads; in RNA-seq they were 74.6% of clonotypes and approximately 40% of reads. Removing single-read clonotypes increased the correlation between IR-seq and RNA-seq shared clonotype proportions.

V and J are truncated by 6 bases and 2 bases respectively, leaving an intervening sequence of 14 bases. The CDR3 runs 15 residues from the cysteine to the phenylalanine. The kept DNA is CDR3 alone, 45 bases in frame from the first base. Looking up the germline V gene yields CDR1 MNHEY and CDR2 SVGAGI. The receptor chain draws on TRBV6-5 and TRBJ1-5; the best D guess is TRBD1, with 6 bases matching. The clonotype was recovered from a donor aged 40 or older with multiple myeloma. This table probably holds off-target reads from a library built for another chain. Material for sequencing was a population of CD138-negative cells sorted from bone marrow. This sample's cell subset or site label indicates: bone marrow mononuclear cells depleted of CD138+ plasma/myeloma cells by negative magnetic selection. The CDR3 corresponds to CASSYTGTGNQPQHF. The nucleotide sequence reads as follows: TGTGCCAGCAGCTATACAGGGACGGGCAATCAGCCCCAGCATTTT.